A single sample gave rise to the 32 T cell receptor beta chains below, sequenced in a study of identical twins. TCRdb fed the 5' RACE reads into MiXCR, producing one record per CDR3 protein. The sample consists of some 790,000 distinct CDR3 sequences, roughly 20% of them appearing once. Another study also made use of these data, one on T cells expressing NK-cell markers.

Material: PBMCs. The source of these receptors is a woman younger than 30 in good health.

This clonotype was detected a few times. This chain joins TRBV20-1 and TRBJ2-1, with 7 bases that match TRBD1. There are 14 residues in the CDR3. With V trimmed by 3 bases and J by 5 bases, 7 bases remained unmatched. Germline assignment: CDR1 DFQATT and CDR2 SNEGSKA (reference sequence). The CDR3 sequence is CSASKGTEDNEQFF. The CDR3 DNA follows: TGCAGTGCTAGTAAGGGGACAGAGGACAATGAGCAGTTCTTC.

The chain couples TRBV12-3 or TRBV12-4 to TRBJ1-5; TRBD1 matches at 10 bases. The CDR3 length is 15 residues. The V segment lost 5 bases and the J segment 7 bases; nucleotides outside the gene matches: 8. In DNA, the CDR3 is TGTGCCAGCAGTAGACGGACAGGGGGGAGACAGCCCCAGCATTTT. Translated, it gives CASSRRTGGRQPQHF.

This clonotype appeared a few times. The chain links TRBV12-3 or TRBV12-4 to TRBJ1-1; 7 bases are a match to TRBD1. V lost 2 bases to trimming and J lost 7 bases; unmatched junction nucleotides: 4. The CDR3 contains 13 residues. The CDR3 spells CASSLRGRGEAFF. The CDR3 nucleotides are TGTGCCAGCAGTTTAAGGGGGCGAGGTGAAGCTTTCTTT.

The V gene is TRBV5-1, the J gene TRBJ2-4; TRBD2 matches at 10 bases. Germline CDR1 and CDR2: SGHRS and YFSETQ. The CDR3 runs to 17 residues. V shed 0 bases and J 3 bases; nucleotides not matched to a gene: 6. In DNA, the CDR3 is TGCGCCAGCAGCTTGGGCCCAGCGGGGGGGATCAAAAACATTCAGTACTTC. Amino acids: CASSLGPAGGIKNIQYF.

In this sample, this clonotype turned up a few times. The genes are TRBV20-1 and TRBJ2-5; D is ambiguous. The CDR3 is 15 residues long. Trimming took 1 base from V and 4 from J, leaving 16 bases between them. Germline CDR1 DFQATT, CDR2 SNEGSKA (reference sequence). The CDR3 DNA sequence: TGCAGTGCTAGAGTGCTACTGGCTCGCCTAGAGACCCAGTACTTC. As protein: CSARVLLARLETQYF.

The rearrangement links TRBV24-1 to TRBJ2-1, with D maybe TRBD2 (5 bases). The ends were cut back, 6 bases at V and 6 bases at J, with 11 bases in the middle. Germline lookup yields CDR1 KGHDR and CDR2 SFDVKD. The CDR3 is 13 residues long. This chain's CDR3 is CATSYGGGNEQFF. CDR3 DNA sequence: TGTGCCACCAGTTACGGAGGCGGCAATGAGCAGTTCTTC.

This chain uses TRBV7-2 with TRBJ2-7; 7 bases agree with TRBD2. CDR3 length: 16 residues. After removal of 6 bases from V and 2 bases from J, the junction contained 13 bases not matched to a gene. From germline, CDR1 is SGHTA and CDR2 FQGNSA. This chain's CDR3 is CASRVSVSGGTYEQYF. CDR3 sequence (DNA): TGTGCCAGCAGAGTTTCCGTGTCCGGGGGGACCTACGAGCAGTACTTC. The full variable domain, rest sourced from reference TRBV7-2 and TRBJ2-7, is GAGVSQSPSNKVTEKGKDVELRCDPISGHTALYWYRQSLGQGLEFLIYFQGNSAPDKSGLPSDRFSAERTGGSVSTLTIQRTQQEDSAVYLCASRVSVSGGTYEQYFGPGTRLTVT.

The chain carries TRBV20-1 and TRBJ2-3; TRBD2 matches 13 bases. The CDR3 length is 15 residues. The trim removed 3 bases at V and 6 bases at J, leaving 6 bases unmatched. Germline loops: CDR1 DFQATT, CDR2 SNEGSKA (reference sequence). CDR3 loop: CSASPTSGGADTQYF. In DNA, the CDR3 is TGCAGTGCTAGTCCTACTAGCGGGGGGGCCGATACGCAGTATTTT.

The table lists this clonotype with a few counts. The chain employs TRBV29-1 and TRBJ2-7; unclear D gene. The CDR3 spans 12 residues. V lost 6 bases and J 0 bases, leaving 9 bases between the germline ends. Germline V lookup: CDR1 SQVTM, CDR2 ANQGSEA. CDR3 protein: CSVSSSSYEQYF. The DNA for the CDR3 is TGCAGCGTCTCCAGTTCCTCCTACGAGCAGTACTTC.

The chain combines TRBV29-1 with TRBJ2-5; 9 nucleotides align to TRBD1. CDR3 length equals 14 residues. Looked up from germline, CDR1 is SQVTM and CDR2 is ANQGSEA. V shed 7 bases and J 2 bases; nucleotides not matched to a gene: 8. CDR3 sequence reads: CSAWTGVSQETQYF. The DNA of the CDR3 is TGCAGCGCCTGGACAGGGGTCTCGCAAGAGACCCAGTACTTC.

The CDR3 region has the DNA TGTGCCACCAGTGATCCACAAAAGGGGGGGCTGAATGAGCAGTTCTTC. Protein: CATSDPQKGGLNEQFF. The rearrangement joins TRBV24-1 to TRBJ2-1, with a possible D match to TRBD2 (7 bases). V was clipped by 3 bases and J by 7 bases, with 18 bases between them. Germline V gene lookup returns CDR1 KGHDR and CDR2 SFDVKD. The CDR3 runs 16 residues.

V usage is TRBV4-2 and J usage is TRBJ2-5; the D gene could be TRBD1 or TRBD2 (5 bases each). CDR1 and CDR2 (germline): LGHNA, YNFKEQ. This CDR3 is built from 16 residues. Trimming left V 0 bases short and J 5 bases short, with 16 bases between. Here the CDR3 reads CASSQDPAGAGETQYF. As DNA, the CDR3 is TGTGCCAGCAGCCAAGACCCAGCCGGGGCTGGGGAGACCCAGTACTTC.

J is TRBJ2-5 and V is TRBV7-2; D possibly matches TRBD1 or TRBD2 (5 bases each). Per germline, CDR1 SGHTA and CDR2 FQGNSA. The CDR3 runs 14 residues. The V and J ends lost 5 bases and 3 bases respectively, with 13 bases between them. CDR3 nucleotide sequence: TGTGCCAGCAGCCCCCGGGACGGAGAAGAGACCCAGTACTTC. As protein: CASSPRDGEETQYF.

This clonotype was recorded a few times. This rearrangement joins TRBV12-3 or TRBV12-4 to TRBJ1-4; weak D call: TRBD1 (5 bases). V dropped 3 bases and J dropped 4 bases, with 6 bases sitting between them. The CDR3 has 13 amino acids. Here the CDR3 DNA reads TGTGCCAGCAGTTTTAGGGGTAATGAAAAACTGTTTTTT. Translating it yields CASSFRGNEKLFF.

The V and J genes are TRBV6-9 and TRBJ2-3, with 11 bases that match TRBD1. The CDR3 runs to 18 residues. The germline V gene has CDR1 MNHGY and CDR2 SVAAGI. After removal of 6 bases from V and 1 base from J, the junction contained 12 bases not matched to a gene. Here the CDR3 reads CASSRTDRGRWCTDTQYF. In DNA, the CDR3 is TGTGCCAGCAGCCGAACGGACAGGGGGCGGTGGTGCACAGATACGCAGTATTTT.

This clonotype was seen more than once but under ten times. This chain links TRBV7-8 with TRBJ2-7, with D unresolved. Per the germline V gene, CDR1 is SGHVS and CDR2 is FQNEAQ. Trimming pared 1 base from V and 0 bases from J, leaving 7 bases between. There are 14 residues in the CDR3. The CDR3 reads CASSLVAYSYEQYF. CDR3 nucleotide sequence: TGTGCCAGCAGCTTAGTGGCATACTCCTACGAGCAGTACTTC. Looking up the rest from reference TRBV7-8 and TRBJ2-7 gives the full variable domain: GAGVSQSPRYKVAKRGQDVALRCDPISGHVSLFWYQQALGQGPEFLTYFQNEAQLDKSGLPSDRFFAERPEGSVSTLKIQRTQQEDSAVYLCASSLVAYSYEQYFGPGTRLTVT.

This clonotype was counted between two and nine times. This chain connects TRBV5-6 to TRBJ1-2; TRBD1 matches at 10 bases. The CDR3 has 15 residues. Germline V gene sequence: CDR1 SGHDT, CDR2 YYEEEE. V dropped 4 bases and J dropped 8; count of bases not matched to a gene: 11. CDR3 nucleotide sequence: TGTGCCAGCAGCCCCGCCGTGACAGGGGGCTTAGGCTACACCTTC. Residues: CASSPAVTGGLGYTF.

The V and J genes are TRBV12-3 or TRBV12-4 and TRBJ1-1; D unclear. The V gene lost 1 base and the J gene lost 8 bases, with 14 bases spanning the gap. The CDR3 is 14 amino acids. The CDR3 DNA follows: TGTGCCAGCAGTTTAGGTTCGGGGAGCGACGAAGCTTTCTTT. Its protein is CASSLGSGSDEAFF.

The sample holds many counts of this clonotype. The chain is built from TRBV6-1 and TRBJ1-1; perhaps TRBD1 as D (6 bases). V lost 6 bases to trimming and J lost 1 base, with 12 bases between them. The CDR3 has 14 residues. Germline-derived CDR1 and CDR2 are MNHNS and SASEGT. The CDR3 here is CASRGPTGNTEAFF. The CDR3, as DNA: TGTGCCAGCAGGGGTCCGACAGGGAACACTGAAGCTTTCTTT.

This clonotype showed up just a few times. In nucleotides, the CDR3 is TGTGCCAGTATGACTAGCGGGAGTGTCGGTTGGCAGTTCTTC. Residues: CASMTSGSVGWQFF. V usage is TRBV14 and J usage is TRBJ2-1; 12 bases are a match to TRBD2. The ends lost 9 bases at V and 12 bases at J; junction bases unmatched: 12. Germline loops: CDR1 SGHDN, CDR2 FVKESK. The CDR3 totals 14 residues. The full variable domain, completed using reference TRBV14 and TRBJ2-1, is EAGVTQFPSHSVIEKGQTVTLRCDPISGHDNLYWYRRVMGKEIKFLLHFVKESKQDESGMPNNRFLAERTGGTYSTLKVQPAELEDSGVYFCASMTSGSVGWQFFGPGTRLTVL.

This clonotype appeared a few times. The chain links TRBV12-3 or TRBV12-4 to TRBJ2-2, with D possibly TRBD2 on 7 matching bases. The CDR3 length is 16 residues. The V and J ends lost 6 bases and 6 bases respectively, with 20 bases between them. CDR3 protein: CASSLYAKGGSGELFF. The CDR3, as DNA: TGTGCCAGCAGCCTATATGCGAAGGGGGGGTCCGGGGAGCTGTTTTTT.

V gene TRBV7-2 combines with J gene TRBJ1-2; D is possibly TRBD1 (6 bases). Germline V gene data show CDR1 as SGHTA and CDR2 as FQGNSA. V was trimmed by 2 bases and J by 8 bases, leaving 18 bases between them. This CDR3 contains 15 residues. CDR3 in DNA: TGTGCCAGCAGCTTAACGACAGGCCTTATGAGAGGCTACACCTTC. Translation gives CASSLTTGLMRGYTF.

This chain connects TRBV25-1 to TRBJ1-6; D ambiguous. The CDR3 has 12 amino acids. CDR1 is MGHDK and CDR2 is SYGVNS in the germline V gene. V gave up 4 bases and J gave up 13 bases, with 11 bases separating them. The CDR3: CASSAVVAPLHF. CDR3 in DNA: TGTGCCAGCAGTGCTGTTGTCGCTCCCCTCCACTTT.

This chain links TRBV20-1 with TRBJ1-1, with D perhaps matching TRBD1 (5 bases). Looked up from germline, CDR1 is DFQATT and CDR2 is SNEGSKA (reference sequence). V was pared by 2 bases and J by 1 base, with 11 bases between. The CDR3 contains 14 residues. The CDR3 sequence is CSARKGQENTEAFF. The CDR3 bases are TGCAGTGCTAGAAAAGGACAAGAGAACACTGAAGCTTTCTTT.

This clonotype was detected only a few times. This chain links TRBV5-1 with TRBJ1-4, with D perhaps TRBD1 (6 bases). Germline V gene data show CDR1 as SGHRS and CDR2 as YFSETQ. The V and J ends lost 4 bases and 4 bases respectively, with 17 bases between them. The CDR3 length is 16 residues. The CDR3 sequence: CASSKSSGADNEKLFF. The CDR3 coding sequence is TGCGCCAGCAGCAAGAGCTCAGGGGCGGATAATGAAAAACTGTTTTTT.

The chain recombines TRBV4-2 with TRBJ1-1; D unresolved. CDR3 length: 13 residues. The V end lost 1 base, the J end lost 7 bases, and 10 bases lay between the germline ends. Germline V lookup: CDR1 LGHNA, CDR2 YNFKEQ. Written as DNA, the CDR3 is TGTGCCAGCAGCCAAGCTTTTCTGAATGAAGCTTTCTTT. It yields the protein CASSQAFLNEAFF.

This clonotype came up a few times. J is TRBJ2-2 and V is TRBV10-3; D unclear. The CDR3 consists of 14 residues. CDR1 is ENHRY, CDR2 SYGVKD, per germline. The V end was cut by 3 bases, the J end by 7 bases, with 12 bases between. Here the CDR3 reads CAISEGSPYGELFF. CDR3 nucleotides: TGTGCCATCAGTGAAGGTAGTCCATACGGGGAGCTGTTTTTT.

A few counts support this clonotype. V is TRBV7-9 and J is TRBJ2-1; 8 bases are a match to TRBD2. CDR3 length equals 15 residues. CDR1 and CDR2 (germline): SEHNR, FQNEAQ (reference sequence). With V trimmed by 3 bases and J by 4 bases, 5 bases remained unmatched. The CDR3 DNA reads TGTGCCAGCAGCTTGGGTAGCGGGATGTACAATGAGCAGTTCTTC. It specifies CASSLGSGMYNEQFF.

The chain uses TRBV5-1 and TRBJ2-3, with D possibly TRBD1 on 6 matching bases. This CDR3 region has 13 residues. Between the trimmed V and J ends, which lost 5 bases and 7 bases, there was a span of 14 bases. Per germline, CDR1 SGHRS and CDR2 YFSETQ. Written as DNA, the CDR3 is TGCGCCAGCAGAGAGCAGGGGTCAAATACGCAGTATTTT. It yields the protein CASREQGSNTQYF.

The CDR3 DNA reads TGTGCCACCAGTGATATTAGCGGGAGAATGGGCGAGCAGTACTTC. It encodes CATSDISGRMGEQYF. The V call is TRBV24-1, the J call TRBJ2-7; 9 bases are shared with TRBD2. The CDR3 covers 15 residues. The V gene end was trimmed by 3 bases and the J gene end by 6 bases; junction bases not matched to a gene: 8. CDR1 is KGHDR and CDR2 is SFDVKD in the germline V gene.

This clonotype was seen only a few times. This chain links TRBV18 with TRBJ2-7, with a possible D match to TRBD1 (7 bases). Germline CDR1 KGHSH, CDR2 LQKENI. Trimming shortened V by 6 bases and J by 11 bases, and 17 bases separated the two germline ends. There are 12 residues in the CDR3. The DNA of the CDR3 is TGTGCCAGCTCTGCCCCAGGGGGGTTTAAGTACTTC. It specifies CASSAPGGFKYF.

The chain recombines TRBV2 with TRBJ1-1; D remains ambiguous. This CDR3 region has 12 residues. Trimming stripped 10 bases from V and 11 bases from J, with 20 bases between. From germline, CDR1 is SNHLY and CDR2 FYNNEI. CDR3 in amino acids: CATAGRRPQAFF. DNA for the CDR3: TGTGCCACCGCCGGAAGAAGGCCGCAGGCTTTCTTT.